The table lists the clone carrying this T cell receptor beta chain with a count of one. The source of the sample is a study of blood T cell repertoires in COVID-19. Study background: The United States, Italy and Spain provided the acute and convalescent COVID-19 samples. PBMCs, B-cell-depleted T cells, or T cells were the source of the cDNA or gDNA that made up the material.

Clones were read by immunoSEQ multiplex PCR, and TCRdb kept only the in-frame ones, dropping some. The table records about 240,000 clones, about nine tenths of them present only once. Germline V gives CDR1 SGHDT, CDR2 YYEEEE. V dropped 0 bases and J dropped 1 base, with 8 bases sitting between them. The CDR3 loop spans 14 amino acids. The sample consisted of peripheral blood. The rearrangement joins TRBV5-6 to TRBJ2-7; a weak D match, TRBD1 (5 bases). This TCR derives from a man aged 60-69 years who had recovered from COVID-19. CDR3 in amino acids: CASSLGAGSYEQYF. The CDR3 coding sequence is TGTGCCAGCAGCTTGGGGGCAGGGTCCTACGAGCAGTACTTC.